The 30 T cell receptor beta chains below come from one sample, sequenced in a study of CD8 T cells in Susac syndrome. RNA in amounts of roughly 0.5 to 1 ug was reverse transcribed with random hexamers. TCRdb re-derived calls from the immunoSEQ multiplex PCR reads in MiXCR, one entry per CDR3 protein. The repertoire has 150,000 to 200,000 distinct CDR3 sequences, over 75% of them found once; the top ten carry around 0.079%. Sequenced material: CD4+ T cells from PBMCs. All receptors come from a human donor with Susac syndrome.

CDR3 protein: CASTPLGGAPQETQYF. CDR3 nucleotide sequence: TGTGCCAGCACGCCTTTGGGCGGAGCCCCTCAAGAGACCCAGTACTTC. The V and J genes are TRBV6-1 and TRBJ2-5, with D unclear. The V end lost 7 bases, the J end lost 2 bases, and 20 bases lay between the germline ends. The CDR3 contains 16 residues. Per germline, CDR1 MNHNS and CDR2 SASEGT.

The table lists this clonotype with a few counts. This sequence joins TRBV4-1 and TRBJ2-5, with 8 bases aligning to TRBD2. Germline-derived CDR1 and CDR2 are MGHRA and YSYEKL. The J segment lost 5 bases and the V segment lost 1 base, leaving 6 bases of the junction unmatched. CDR3 length: 15 amino acids. CDR3 sequence reads: CASSQAGPSGETQYF. Here the CDR3 DNA reads TGCGCCAGCAGCCAAGCGGGGCCTAGCGGGGAGACCCAGTACTTC.

The rearrangement uses TRBV28 and TRBJ2-7; 10 positions agree with TRBD2. This CDR3 contains 15 residues. Germline-derived CDR1 and CDR2 are MDHEN and SYDVKM. Trimming took 6 bases from V and 2 from J; bases not matched to a gene: 7. The CDR3 nucleotides are TGTGCCAGCAGCGCCCCGGGACTAGCGCCCTACGAGCAGTACTTC. Protein product: CASSAPGLAPYEQYF.

The chain couples TRBV2 to TRBJ2-1, with D unclear. Trimming pared 3 bases from V and 5 bases from J, leaving 5 bases between. CDR1 SNHLY and CDR2 FYNNEI come from the germline V gene. This CDR3 region has 12 residues. The CDR3 loop is CASSDLDNEQFF. The CDR3 nucleotides read TGTGCCAGCAGTGACCTTGACAATGAGCAGTTCTTC.

The V call is TRBV2, the J call TRBJ1-1, with D unresolved. Germline CDR1 reads SNHLY; CDR2 reads FYNNEI. The CDR3 has 12 amino acids. The V end lost 4 bases, the J end lost 2 bases, and 5 bases lay between the germline ends. CDR3 sequence reads: CASSVGNTEAFF. The CDR3 bases are TGTGCCAGCAGTGTAGGTAACACTGAAGCTTTCTTT.

The V gene is TRBV20-1, the J gene TRBJ2-1; 11 nucleotides agree with TRBD2. This CDR3 has 16 amino acids. Germline lookup yields CDR1 DFQATT and CDR2 SNEGSKA (reference sequence). Unmatched junction bases numbered 4, after V lost 0 bases and J lost 3 bases. The CDR3 DNA reads TGCAGTGCTAGAGATACTAGCGGGGGATACTACAATGAGCAGTTCTTC. The encoded protein is CSARDTSGGYYNEQFF.

As DNA, the CDR3 is TGCGCCAGCAGTGAGTCGGGACTAGAGACCCAGTACTTC. Translated, it gives CASSESGLETQYF. The chain links TRBV10-1 to TRBJ2-5, with a tentative D call TRBD2 (6 bases). The V and J ends lost 0 bases and 4 bases respectively, with 6 bases between them. Germline values: CDR1 WNHNN, CDR2 SYGVQD (reference sequence). This CDR3 contains 13 residues.

V and J are TRBV6-1 and TRBJ2-1; TRBD2 might be the D (5 bases). Per the germline V gene, CDR1 is MNHNS and CDR2 is SASEGT. V was cut by 7 bases and J by 3 bases, with 19 bases left in between. This CDR3 spans 16 amino acids. CDR3: CASTQTSAGYYNEQFF. CDR3 sequence (DNA): TGTGCCAGCACCCAAACCTCCGCGGGCTACTACAATGAGCAGTTCTTC.

The CDR3 region has the DNA TGTGCCATCAGTGAGCGGAGCGGGGGGGCGGAGACCCAGTACTTC. Amino acids: CAISERSGGAETQYF. The chain is built from TRBV10-3 and TRBJ2-5, with 10 bases matching TRBD2. Trimming removed 2 bases from V and 5 bases from J; junction bases left unmatched: 5. Germline CDR1 is ENHRY and CDR2 is SYGVKD. The CDR3 has 15 amino acids.

The chain recombines TRBV6-5 with TRBJ2-3; D is undetermined. Germline CDR1 reads MNHEY; CDR2 reads SVGAGI. V lost 2 bases, J lost 5 bases, and 8 bases lay in between. CDR3 length: 13 amino acids. The CDR3 bases are TGTGCCAGCAGTTACGGGAATCGAGATACGCAGTATTTT. Translating gives CASSYGNRDTQYF.

V and J are TRBV12-3 or TRBV12-4 and TRBJ1-1; possibly TRBD1 for D (6 bases). The CDR3 spans 14 residues. V was pared by 10 bases and J by 8 bases, with 23 bases between. The CDR3 region is CATQTGPGSREAFF. CDR3 sequence (DNA): TGTGCCACCCAGACAGGCCCGGGAAGTAGAGAAGCTTTCTTT.

This sequence joins TRBV9 and TRBJ1-1, with a possible D match to TRBD1 (5 bases). V lost 3 bases, J lost 1 base, and 19 bases lay in between. The CDR3 contains 17 residues. Germline V gene sequence: CDR1 SGDLS, CDR2 YYNGEE. CDR3 in DNA: TGTGCCAGCAGCGAGACTTCGACAGTTCTCCCGAACACTGAAGCTTTCTTT. This codes for CASSETSTVLPNTEAFF.

The chain combines TRBV3-1 with TRBJ2-7, with D unresolved. V was pared by 2 bases and J by 2 bases, with 16 bases between. The CDR3 runs 16 residues. The germline CDR1 and CDR2 sequences are LGHDT and YNNKEL (reference sequence). This CDR3 reads CASSQIRAGSPYEQYF. For the CDR3, the DNA is TGTGCCAGCAGCCAAATCCGGGCAGGTAGCCCCTACGAGCAGTACTTC.

The genes are TRBV28 and TRBJ2-1, with D uncertain. The V gene's germline CDR1 is MDHEN and CDR2 SYDVKM. The CDR3 has 15 amino acids. V was shortened by 5 bases and J by 8 bases, with 19 bases between the two germline ends. In DNA, the CDR3 is TGTGCCAGCAGTGCGCCCGGCGGAACGGCGGATGAGCAGTTCTTC. It specifies CASSAPGGTADEQFF.

The chain employs TRBV7-2 and TRBJ2-5; 13 bases align to TRBD2. Germline lookup yields CDR1 SGHTA and CDR2 FQGNSA. The CDR3 extends over 15 amino acids. V lost 3 bases and J lost 3; bases outside the gene matches: 1. The CDR3 DNA is TGTGCCAGCAGCTTCGGGACTAGCGGGAAAGAGACCCAGTACTTC. Protein product: CASSFGTSGKETQYF.

In DNA, the CDR3 is TGCCAAAGCTCTGGGGCCAACGTCCTGACTTTC. Its translation is CQSSGANVLTF. V gene TRBV20-1 combines with J gene TRBJ2-6; D unresolved. The V gene's germline CDR1 is DFQATT and CDR2 SNEGSKA (reference sequence). The CDR3 is 11 residues long.

CDR3 loop: CSVGTGSTGELFF. The CDR3 DNA follows: TGCAGCGTGGGGACAGGGTCCACCGGGGAGCTGTTTTTT. The rearrangement links TRBV29-1 to TRBJ2-2, with 9 positions matching TRBD1. This CDR3 is 13 amino acids long. Trimming took 6 bases from V and 4 from J; bases not matched to a gene: 3. The germline gives CDR1 SQVTM, CDR2 ANQGSEA.

V and J are TRBV20-1 and TRBJ1-2, with a possible D match to TRBD1 (5 bases). Germline CDR1 DFQATT, CDR2 SNEGSKA (reference sequence). The CDR3 loop spans 12 amino acids. Trimming removed 6 bases from V and 4 bases from J, with 12 bases in between. The CDR3 nucleotides read TGCAGTGCCGGGACTACCGGCTATGGCTACACCTTC. It is translated as CSAGTTGYGYTF.

The V and J genes are TRBV24-1 and TRBJ1-3; D gene ambiguous. Germline V CDR1 and CDR2: KGHDR, SFDVKD. The V and J ends lost 3 bases and 3 bases respectively, with 2 bases between them. The CDR3 length is 12 residues. CDR3 protein: CATSDGGNTIYF. The CDR3 nucleotides read TGTGCCACCAGTGATGGTGGAAACACCATATATTTT.

The rearrangement links TRBV7-2 to TRBJ2-5; 7 bases are shared with TRBD1. This CDR3 comprises 14 residues. Germline V gene data show CDR1 as SGHTA and CDR2 as FQGNSA. V shed 2 bases and J 4 bases; nucleotides not matched to a gene: 4. The CDR3 coding sequence is TGTGCCAGCAGCTTACAGACAGGGAGAGAGACCCAGTACTTC. As protein: CASSLQTGRETQYF.

This clonotype was detected only once. The V gene is TRBV28, the J gene TRBJ2-7; TRBD1 matches 9 bases. Germline lookup yields CDR1 MDHEN and CDR2 SYDVKM. Trimming cost V 5 bases and J 1 base; bases outside gene matches: 6. This CDR3 is 15 amino acids long. The CDR3 nucleotides are TGTGCCAGCAGTACCGGGACAGGGATATCCTACGAGCAGTACTTC. The encoded protein is CASSTGTGISYEQYF.

J is TRBJ2-7 and V is TRBV20-1, with D unclear. Looked up from germline, CDR1 is DFQATT and CDR2 is SNEGSKA (reference sequence). The CDR3 sequence is 12 residues long. Trimming stripped 3 bases from V and 5 bases from J, with 11 bases between. The CDR3 here is CSASYQQNEQYF. CDR3 DNA sequence: TGCAGTGCTAGTTATCAGCAAAACGAGCAGTACTTC.

V is TRBV5-6 and J is TRBJ2-2, with D unresolved. The V gene's germline CDR1 is SGHDT and CDR2 YYEEEE. V dropped 1 base and J dropped 6 bases, with 16 bases sitting between them. This CDR3 spans 16 amino acids. CDR3 residues: CASSLLAGSPPGELFF. The CDR3 DNA sequence: TGTGCCAGCAGCTTGTTAGCCGGGTCACCCCCCGGGGAGCTGTTTTTT.

This clonotype was found once. The genes are TRBV12-3 or TRBV12-4 and TRBJ2-3; 8 bases match TRBD2. The CDR3 runs 17 residues. Germline trimming cut 5 bases from V and 4 bases from J; bases unmatched to any gene: 14. The CDR3 DNA follows: TGTGCCAGCAGTCCCCCAGAGGAGCGAGCGGGAGCAGATACGCAGTATTTT. It codes for CASSPPEERAGADTQYF.

The J gene is TRBJ1-2, the V gene TRBV2, with TRBD1 matching over 9 bases. CDR3 length: 13 residues. Trimming took 1 base from V and 8 from J; bases not matched to a gene: 2. Germline-derived CDR1 and CDR2 are SNHLY and FYNNEI. The CDR3 reads CASSEDRGPGYTF. In nucleotides, the CDR3 is TGTGCCAGCAGTGAAGACAGGGGGCCCGGCTACACCTTC.

This sequence joins TRBV9 and TRBJ2-1; D may correspond to TRBD1 or TRBD2 (5 bases each). V was clipped by 4 bases and J by 9 bases, with 23 bases between them. The length of the CDR3 is 16 residues. Germline loops: CDR1 SGDLS, CDR2 YYNGEE. The DNA of the CDR3 is TGTGCCAGCAGCCAATTCCGGGACCCGCGGCAGAGTGAGCAGTTCTTC. Translation: CASSQFRDPRQSEQFF.

V gene TRBV5-4 combines with J gene TRBJ1-1; the D gene is possibly TRBD1 (6 bases). The length of the CDR3 is 15 residues. Germline V CDR1 and CDR2: SGHNT, YYREEE (reference sequence). Trimming took off 0 bases at V and 3 bases at J, with 12 bases between the two ends. CDR3 protein: CASSLDSGAYTEAFF. The DNA of the CDR3 is TGTGCCAGCAGCTTGGATTCAGGGGCTTACACTGAAGCTTTCTTT.

In this sample, this clonotype turned up once. CDR3 amino acids: CASSLRGEGYNEQFF. The CDR3 DNA reads TGTGCCAGCAGCCTCAGAGGGGAGGGTTACAATGAGCAGTTCTTC. The chain couples TRBV7-2 to TRBJ2-1; TRBD2 matches at 7 bases. The junction had 8 bases not matched to a gene; V was cut back by 5 bases and J by 4 bases. Germline CDR1 and CDR2: SGHTA and FQGNSA. The CDR3 is 15 amino acids.

The chain couples TRBV7-2 to TRBJ2-1, with 9 nucleotides matching TRBD2. J was trimmed by 3 bases and V by 4 bases; bases with no gene match: 7. The germline gives CDR1 SGHTA, CDR2 FQGNSA. The CDR3 covers 16 residues. The CDR3 here is CASSWVAGVFYNEQFF. The CDR3 region has the DNA TGTGCCAGCAGCTGGGTAGCGGGAGTTTTCTACAATGAGCAGTTCTTC.

V and J are TRBV11-1 and TRBJ2-3; D is uncertain. CDR3 length: 15 amino acids. Trimming shortened V by 5 bases and J by 3 bases, and 15 bases separated the two germline ends. Germline CDR1 and CDR2: SGHAT and FQDESV (reference sequence). CDR3 DNA: TGTGCCAGCAGCCGCGCAGGTTCGATTACAGATACGCAGTATTTT. Amino acid sequence: CASSRAGSITDTQYF.